This T cell receptor beta chain was retrieved from a study of a mutant IDH1 vaccine in newly diagnosed glioma. About the study: Radiotherapy, temozolomide, or both had been given previously, and both were given to most. Points from the study as a whole: Overall, more than 85% of patients had vaccine-induced immune responses.

As concerns this clone: The antigen remains undetermined.

With V trimmed by 3 bases and J by 5 bases, 6 bases remained unmatched. Per germline, CDR1 SEHNR and CDR2 FQNEAQ (reference sequence). The CDR3 spans 15 residues. Sample time point: week 5, during vaccination. Every vaccine dose comprised 300 ug of mutant IDH1 20-mer peptide plus topical imiquimod. Clones were read by immunoSEQ multiplex PCR, and TCRdb kept only the in-frame ones, dropping some. The table includes about 58,000 clones, around four fifths detected once. This TCR derives from a woman aged 45-65 years with glioma. The sequencing here drew on PBMCs, taken from a glioma patient whose treatment included an IDH1 peptide vaccine. This chain joins TRBV7-9 and TRBJ1-5; 8 bases fit TRBD1. The CDR3 here is CASSFGTGHYQPQHF. The DNA of the CDR3 is TGTGCCAGCAGCTTCGGGACAGGCCATTATCAGCCCCAGCATTTT.